Listed below are T cell receptor beta chains from one sample, sequenced in a study of long-term antiretroviral therapy in people with HIV. The protocol was immunoSEQ multiplex PCR, while the TCRdb copy is restricted to in-frame clones and leaves out a portion. The repertoire has around 35,000 clones, approximately 97% of them found once; the top ten carry less than 3%. The source was unsorted PBMCs, collected 6.9 years after starting antiretroviral therapy. These receptor sequences come from a young man with HIV. The CDR3 runs from the conserved cysteine through the conserved F or W. D genes are given only for firm matches. Size is stated for part of the rows, as once, few or many counts, or as a class when the clone is expanded.

clone_size,j_call,v_call,d_call,cdr3_nt,cdr3_aa
few,TRBJ2-5,TRBV6-5,-,TGTGCCAGCAGTATCGAACCTCAACGGGAGACCCAGTACTTC,CASSIEPQRETQYF
-,TRBJ2-7,TRBV29-1,TRBD2,TGCAGCGTGACTAGCGGGAGAATTTACGAGCAGTACTTC,CSVTSGRIYEQYF
-,TRBJ1-2,TRBV5-6,-,TGTGCCAGCAGCCAGTTAGGTATCAACTATGGCTACACCTTC,CASSQLGINYGYTF
-,TRBJ2-7,TRBV4-2,-,TGTGCCAGCAGCCAAGAACCCTCCTACGAGCAGTACTTC,CASSQEPSYEQYF
-,TRBJ2-2,TRBV9,-,TGTGCCAGCAGCGTAGGGGTCTTAAATCCCGGGGAGCTGTTTTTT,CASSVGVLNPGELFF
-,TRBJ1-5,TRBV15,-,TGTGCCACCAGCAGAGATCGAGGAATTAGCAATCAGCCCCAGCATTTT,CATSRDRGISNQPQHF
-,TRBJ1-1,TRBV7-9,-,TGTGCCAGCAGCCCGGGACGGACCTCGAACACTGAAGCTTTCTTT,CASSPGRTSNTEAFF
-,TRBJ2-1,TRBV5-4,TRBD2,TGTGCCAGCAGCTACAGCGGGAGTGACAATGAGCAGTTCTTC,CASSYSGSDNEQFF
-,TRBJ2-5,TRBV25-1,TRBD2,TGTGCCAGCAGTGCCCCCCTAGCGGGGGCCTGGGAGACCCAGTACTTC,CASSAPLAGAWETQYF
-,TRBJ1-2,TRBV7-2,-,TGTGCCAGCAGCCGCGGACACGGCTATGGCTACACCTTC,CASSRGHGYGYTF
-,TRBJ2-3,TRBV7-2,TRBD2,TGTGCCAGCAGCTTCAGAGCGGGAGCTAGCACAGATACGCAGTATTTT,CASSFRAGASTDTQYF
-,TRBJ2-2,TRBV4-2,TRBD1,TGTGCCAGCAGCCAACTATTACAGGGGGCGGGAACCGGGGAGCTGTTTTTT,CASSQLLQGAGTGELFF
-,TRBJ2-1,TRBV2,TRBD2,TGTGCCAGCGGAAAGCGGGGGGCCTACAATGAGCAGTTCTTC,CASGKRGAYNEQFF
once,TRBJ2-3,TRBV4-3,TRBD2,TGCGCCAGCAGCCAACGAGCTAGCGGGAGGCACATTCCCACAGATACGCAGTATTTT,CASSQRASGRHIPTDTQYF
-,TRBJ1-1,TRBV7-6,-,TGTGCCAGCAGCCAAAACCGCCGGGGCTGGGGTCTTACTGAAGCTTTCTTT,CASSQNRRGWGLTEAFF
-,TRBJ2-2,TRBV7-2,-,TGTGCCAGCAGCAGAGACGGCGGGGAGCTGTTTTTT,CASSRDGGELFF
-,TRBJ2-1,TRBV7-2,TRBD2,TGTGCCAGCAGCTTGACCTTCGAGGGAGGGCCGTTCTTC,CASSLTFEGGPFF
-,TRBJ2-5,TRBV4-3,-,TGCGCCAGCAGCCAAGATCTGGGGTGGGCCCAGTACTTC,CASSQDLGWAQYF
-,TRBJ2-2,TRBV6-6,TRBD2,TGTGCCAGCACTTTAGCGGGGGACACCGGGGAGCTGTTTTTT,CASTLAGDTGELFF
-,TRBJ1-2,TRBV27,TRBD1,TGTGCCAGCACCCAGGATGGACAGGCCTACACCTTC,CASTQDGQAYTF
once,TRBJ1-5,TRBV7-8,TRBD1,TGTGCCAGCAGCTTGAAACGGGACAGCCCAAGTCGTGGGCCCCAGCATTTT,CASSLKRDSPSRGPQHF
-,TRBJ1-2,TRBV4-3,-,TGCGCCAGCAGCCAAGAGGGGTCTGGAGGCTACACCTTC,CASSQEGSGGYTF
-,TRBJ2-7,TRBV5-4,-,TGTGCCAGCAGCTCCGGAGTCTCCTACGAGCAGTACTTC,CASSSGVSYEQYF
once,TRBJ2-7,TRBV5-6,-,TGTGCCAGCAGCCCGGGTCCGATTCTCTACGAGCAGTACTTC,CASSPGPILYEQYF
-,TRBJ2-4,TRBV7-2,TRBD1,TGTGCCAGCAGCTTAAACAGGGGGAAGGCCAAAAACATTCAGTACTTC,CASSLNRGKAKNIQYF
-,TRBJ1-1,TRBV29-1,-,TGCAGCGTTTTTACAGGGACTGAAGCTTTCTTT,CSVFTGTEAFF
once,TRBJ2-1,TRBV15,-,TGTGCCACCAGCAGGGCAATAGCGGCCGAGCAGTTCTTC,CATSRAIAAEQFF
-,TRBJ2-5,TRBV19,-,TGTGCCAGTAGTATAGTCGACCAAGAGACCCAGTACTTC,CASSIVDQETQYF
-,TRBJ1-3,TRBV29-1,-,TGCAGCGTTGAAGACCTTCACAGGGTCTCTGGAAACACCATATATTTT,CSVEDLHRVSGNTIYF
-,TRBJ2-3,TRBV2,TRBD2,TGTGCCAGCAGCGTAAGAGCGGGGGCCACAGATACGCAGTATTTT,CASSVRAGATDTQYF
-,TRBJ1-5,TRBV4-2,-,TGTGCCAGCAGCCAAGATCCCACAGACCCCCAGCATTTT,CASSQDPTDPQHF
few,TRBJ2-6,TRBV15,-,TGTGCCACCAGCAGAGATCGTTGGTTTGACTCTGGGGCCAACGTCCTGACTTTC,CATSRDRWFDSGANVLTF
-,TRBJ2-1,TRBV5-6,TRBD1,TGTGCCAGCAGCTTGGAGGAGACAGGGGTTGAGCAGTTCTTC,CASSLEETGVEQFF
once,TRBJ1-5,TRBV5-1,-,TGCGCCAGCAGCTTGGTACAGGTCAATCAGCCCCAGCATTTT,CASSLVQVNQPQHF
once,TRBJ2-2,TRBV11-2,TRBD2,TGTGCCAGCAGCTCGGGACTAGCGGGTCCTGCCACCGGGGAGCTGTTTTTT,CASSSGLAGPATGELFF
-,TRBJ2-3,TRBV4-2,TRBD2,TGTGCCAGCAGCCGAATTCTAGCGGGGGGTGCAGATACGCAGTATTTT,CASSRILAGGADTQYF
-,TRBJ2-7,TRBV7-3,-,TGTGCCAGCAGCTTAGGAGGGGGCTACGAGCAGTACTTC,CASSLGGGYEQYF
-,TRBJ2-2,TRBV10-3,TRBD1,TGTGCCGGACAGGGGTCCGGGGAGCTGTTTTTT,CAGQGSGELFF
-,TRBJ2-6,TRBV2,-,TGTGCCAGCAGTGGCCCCCTTCCCTCTGGGGCCAACGTCCTGACTTTC,CASSGPLPSGANVLTF
-,TRBJ2-2,TRBV6-5,TRBD2,TGTGCCAGCACTTTAGCGGGGGACACCGGGGAGCTGTTTTTT,CASTLAGDTGELFF
-,TRBJ2-2,TRBV7-2,-,TGTGCCAGCAGCTTAAGACAGAACACCGGGGAGCTGTTTTTT,CASSLRQNTGELFF
-,TRBJ2-7,TRBV9,TRBD1,TGTGCCAGTTCCCTGGGACAGGGTAAATCCTACGAGCAGTACTTC,CASSLGQGKSYEQYF
-,TRBJ1-4,TRBV7-9,-,TGTGCCAGCAGCCGGGGCGGGATAGATGAAAAACTGTTTTTT,CASSRGGIDEKLFF
-,TRBJ1-1,TRBV5-1,-,TGCGCCAGCAGCTTGGTTACGGGGGTTGGGGCTGAAGCTTTCTTT,CASSLVTGVGAEAFF
-,TRBJ2-1,TRBV30,-,TGTGCCTGGAGTGCCCTCCGAACAGCCTACAATGAGCAGTTCTTC,CAWSALRTAYNEQFF
once,TRBJ1-2,TRBV6-6,-,TGTGCCAGCAACCTGTCCCAGGGCCCTACTAACTATGGCTACACCTTC,CASNLSQGPTNYGYTF
-,TRBJ2-7,TRBV19,TRBD1,TGTGCCAGTAGTATCAACAGGGGATCCTACGAGCAGTACTTC,CASSINRGSYEQYF
-,TRBJ1-1,TRBV14,-,TGTGCCAGCGGAGAGGTAGGGGCCCCGAACACTGAAGCTTTCTTT,CASGEVGAPNTEAFF
-,TRBJ1-5,TRBV6-1,-,TGTGCCAGCAGTGAAGCTGCCTACAATCAGCCCCAGCATTTT,CASSEAAYNQPQHF
-,TRBJ2-5,TRBV7-2,-,TGTGCCAGCAGCTTAACAGCTGAAGAGACCCAGTACTTC,CASSLTAEETQYF
-,TRBJ2-7,TRBV18,-,TGTGCCAGCTCCCTCTTTAGCGGAAACTCCTACGAGCAGTACTTC,CASSLFSGNSYEQYF
-,TRBJ1-2,TRBV7-8,-,TGTGCCAGCAGCCGCGGTCCAGCCTATGGCTACACCTTC,CASSRGPAYGYTF
-,TRBJ2-5,TRBV29-1,-,TGCAGCGTTGTTTCAGAGCAAGAGACCCAGTACTTC,CSVVSEQETQYF
-,TRBJ2-1,TRBV18,TRBD2,TGTGCCAGCTCACCGAAACCAGCGGGGGGGTCCTCGGGGCAGTTCTTC,CASSPKPAGGSSGQFF
-,TRBJ1-5,TRBV7-2,-,TGTGCCAGCAGCCTTCGAGTTACGGGGGTCGTTAGCAATCAGCCCCAGCATTTT,CASSLRVTGVVSNQPQHF
-,TRBJ1-1,TRBV19,TRBD1,TGTGCCAGTAGTATTGGGTCAGGGACAGGGAGGAGGACTGAAGCTTTCTTT,CASSIGSGTGRRTEAFF
-,TRBJ1-1,TRBV5-6,-,TGTGCCAGCAGCTTGTATCAACTGGGGGTGAACACTGAAGCTTTCTTT,CASSLYQLGVNTEAFF
-,TRBJ2-1,TRBV6-5,-,TGTGCCAGCAGTTACCGGGAAGGCTTCAATGAGCAGTTCTTC,CASSYREGFNEQFF
-,TRBJ2-5,TRBV4-3,-,TGCGCCAGCAGCCAAGATTGGAGACAAGAAGAGACCCAGTACTTC,CASSQDWRQEETQYF
once,TRBJ2-7,TRBV7-2,-,TGTGCCAGCAGCATCTCCTACGAGCAGTACTTC,CASSISYEQYF